These 21 T cell receptor beta chains originate from one sample sequenced in a study of tumor-infiltrating lymphocytes in primary liver carcinoma. TCR beta cDNA was reverse-transcribed from 400 to 500 ng of total RNA. The reaction used a constant-region primer and ProtoScript II reverse transcriptase. ARM-PCR, slightly modified, supplied the TCR beta libraries through three nested multiplex PCR rounds. A C-beta reverse primer was combined with TRBV1-TRBV30 forward primers in the first two PCR rounds, and each round had around 11 cycles. TCRdb ran MiXCR on the multiplex PCR reads and lists one entry per CDR3 protein. The sample carries 250,000 to 350,000 distinct CDR3 sequences, almost 60% recorded once. Blood RNA was derived from unsorted whole blood, and germline DNA was extracted too. Material for sequencing was peripheral blood. These receptor sequences come from a woman under 40 with primary liver carcinoma and hepatitis B virus infection.

Ten or more counts support this clonotype. The rearrangement joins TRBV4-1 to TRBJ1-5, with TRBD1 identical over 7 bases. In germline, CDR1 is MGHRA, CDR2 YSYEKL. V gave up 3 bases and J gave up 4 bases; unmatched junction bases: 6. The CDR3 contains 15 residues. CDR3 coding DNA: TGCGCCAGCAGCCAGCTGGACAGGAAAAATCAGCCCCAGCATTTT. It translates to CASSQLDRKNQPQHF.

A word on this clonotype: This may come from a read error, since a much larger clone is one base off. V is TRBV28 and J is TRBJ2-6; possibly TRBD1 for D (6 bases). Germline CDR1 MDHEN, CDR2 SYDVKM. The CDR3 covers 16 residues. The germline V and J ends were trimmed by 6 bases and 0 bases, with 12 bases remaining between them. CDR3: CASSWDTISGANVLTF. In nucleotides, the CDR3 is TGTGCCAGCAGCTGGGACACGATCTCTGGGGCCAACGTCCTGACTTTC. Drawing the rest from reference TRBV28 and TRBJ2-6, the complete variable domain is DVKVTQSSRYLVKRTGEKVFLECVQDMDHENMFWYRQDPGLGLRLIYFSYDVKMKEKGDIPEGYSVSREKKERFSLILESASTNQTSMYLCASSWDTISGANVLTFGAGSRLTVL.

This clonotype was detected only a few times. This chain links TRBV30 with TRBJ1-1; D is unresolved. This CDR3 comprises 13 residues. Germline V lookup: CDR1 GTSNPN, CDR2 SVGIG (reference sequence). V was shortened by 0 bases and J by 7 bases, with 12 bases between the two germline ends. The CDR3 DNA sequence: TGTGCCTGGAGTGTCGGTTCTGGGGATGAAGCTTTCTTT. Protein sequence: CAWSVGSGDEAFF.

A note on this clonotype: A read error may account for a junction end that differs from germline. The chain couples TRBV5-4 to TRBJ2-1; 7 bases agree with TRBD1. The CDR3 totals 16 residues. Germline-derived CDR1 and CDR2 are SGHNT and YYREEE (reference sequence). The CDR3 loop reads CASSSPTGISSNEQFF. In DNA form, the CDR3 reads TGTGCCAGCAGCAGCCCGACAGGGATCTCCTCCAATGAGCAGTTCTTC.

The genes are TRBV28 and TRBJ1-2; D is unresolved. The CDR3 spans 13 residues. Germline V gene sequence: CDR1 MDHEN, CDR2 SYDVKM. V was shortened by 2 bases and J by 3 bases, with 7 bases between the two germline ends. CDR3 nucleotide sequence: TGTGCCAGCAGTTTAATTAACCACTATGGCTACACCTTC. It codes for CASSLINHYGYTF.

In the case of this clonotype: Germline is not matched at one junction end, which may reflect a read error. The gene calls are TRBV13 and TRBJ1-2; tentative D call: TRBD1 (5 bases). CDR1 is PRHDT and CDR2 is FYEKMQ in the germline V gene (reference sequence). The CDR3 length is 16 residues. CDR3 DNA: TGTGCTGGCAGCTTAGGAGTCGGGGGTTCTAATTATGGCTACACCTTC. As protein: CAGSLGVGGSNYGYTF.

The sample holds many counts of this clonotype. The rearrangement joins TRBV6-5 to TRBJ1-2; 7 bases agree with TRBD1. CDR1 is MNHEY, CDR2 SVGAGI, per germline. This CDR3 has 14 amino acids. V lost 4 bases, J lost 1 base, and 3 bases stayed unmatched. CDR3 sequence (DNA): TGTGCCAGCAGTTCGGGGACAGTTAACTATGGCTACACCTTC. Translated, it gives CASSSGTVNYGYTF.

The rearrangement joins TRBV11-3 to TRBJ2-1; no clear D. V was trimmed by 4 bases and J by 4 bases, leaving 14 bases between them. Germline CDR1 SGHNT, CDR2 YENEEA. The CDR3 consists of 15 residues. CDR3 residues: CASSWIGNSYNEQFF. The CDR3 DNA reads TGTGCCAGCAGCTGGATAGGGAATTCTTACAATGAGCAGTTCTTC.

This clonotype occurred a few times. The chain carries TRBV5-4 and TRBJ2-3, with TRBD2 matching over 8 bases. J lost 4 bases, V lost 0 bases, and 13 bases had no gene match. This CDR3 spans 18 amino acids. The germline gives CDR1 SGHNT, CDR2 YYREEE (reference sequence). CDR3 residues: CASSLGGPGTRRADTQYF. In DNA form, the CDR3 reads TGTGCCAGCAGCTTGGGGGGCCCCGGGACTAGAAGGGCAGATACGCAGTATTTT.

As regards this clonotype: A much larger clonotype is one base distant, so this may be a read error. The genes are TRBV12-3 or TRBV12-4 and TRBJ1-3; TRBD1 matches 7 bases. The CDR3 is made up of 14 amino acids. V gave up 5 bases and J gave up 3 bases; unmatched junction bases: 4. CDR3: CASSGGQYGNTIYF. The DNA of the CDR3 is TGTGCCAGCAGTGGGGGACAGTATGGAAACACCATATATTTT.

This clonotype was observed at least ten times. The V and J genes are TRBV29-1 and TRBJ1-1, with 10 bases identical to TRBD1. Germline CDR1 and CDR2: SQVTM and ANQGSEA. Losses at the gene ends were 6 bases for V and 5 bases for J; bases not matched to a gene: 6. This CDR3 region has 13 residues. CDR3 sequence (DNA): TGCAGCGTAGGACAGGGGGGAACGACTGAAGCTTTCTTT. Protein sequence: CSVGQGGTTEAFF.

This clonotype was recorded a few times. The V call is TRBV5-4, the J call TRBJ2-7, with 7 bases fitting TRBD1. Germline V gives CDR1 SGHNT, CDR2 YYREEE (reference sequence). The CDR3 runs to 13 residues. Losses at the gene ends were 6 bases for V and 5 bases for J; bases not matched to a gene: 8. The CDR3, as DNA: TGTGCCAGCACATGGACAGGTGTGGACGAGCAGTACTTC. Translated: CASTWTGVDEQYF.

This clonotype was seen only a few times. This chain links TRBV4-3 with TRBJ1-5, with no clear D. Trimming stripped 0 bases from V and 6 bases from J, with 18 bases between. The CDR3 is 17 residues long. Germline V CDR1 and CDR2: LGHNA, YSLEER. DNA of the CDR3: TGCGCCAGCAGCCAAGATTTTACGGCCACAGCGGCTCAGCCCCAGCATTTT. This codes for CASSQDFTATAAQPQHF.

This clonotype was observed once. A much more abundant neighbour one base away suggests this may be a read error. The CDR3 ends on some other residue instead of the conserved phenylalanine or tryptophan, so this is likely a read error. The chain employs TRBV6-2 or TRBV6-3 and TRBJ1-1, with D unclear. Trimming cost V 2 bases and J 7 bases, with 5 bases left between them. The CDR3 has 11 residues. CDR1 and CDR2 (germline): MNHEY, SVGEGT. The CDR3 bases are TGTGCCAGCAGTTACCTGGGTGAAGCTTTCGTT. Translated: CASSYLGEAFV.

This clonotype was seen repeatedly, ten times or more. The V and J genes are TRBV11-2 and TRBJ2-3; 7 bases agree with TRBD2. With V trimmed by 1 base and J by 5 bases, 6 bases remained unmatched. CDR1 and CDR2 from the germline V gene are SGHAT and FQNNGV. CDR3 size: 15 residues. CDR3 region: CASSLGGRLGDTQYF. The CDR3 bases are TGTGCCAGCAGCTTAGGCGGGAGACTCGGAGATACGCAGTATTTT.

Only a few counts were recorded for this clonotype. The J gene is TRBJ2-3, the V gene TRBV24-1; TRBD2 is a possible D gene (6 bases). The CDR3 spans 16 residues. The V gene's germline CDR1 is KGHDR and CDR2 SFDVKD. Trimming cost V 4 bases and J 6 bases, with 19 bases left between them. The CDR3 nucleotides are TGTGCCACCAGTGACCCGCTAGCGACGGAGCTTGATACGCAGTATTTT. This gives the protein CATSDPLATELDTQYF.

Of note for this clonotype: The conserved final phenylalanine or tryptophan is absent from the CDR3, which likely points to a read error. V is TRBV6-2 or TRBV6-3 and J is TRBJ2-1, with D perhaps TRBD2 (6 bases). This CDR3 spans 15 amino acids. CDR1 is MNHEY and CDR2 is SVGEGT in the germline V gene. The CDR3 sequence: CASSYGGSSHNEQFL. The CDR3 DNA reads as TGTGCCAGCAGTTACGGGGGGAGCTCCCACAATGAGCAGTTCTTG.

The gene calls are TRBV13 and TRBJ2-3, with TRBD2 matching 14 bases. V shed 5 bases and J 5 bases; nucleotides not matched to a gene: 6. Germline V gives CDR1 PRHDT, CDR2 FYEKMQ (reference sequence). This CDR3 region has 16 residues. CDR3: CASSPGTSGSRDTQYF. DNA of the CDR3: TGTGCCAGCAGCCCCGGGACTAGCGGGAGTAGAGATACGCAGTATTTT.

The J gene is TRBJ2-7, the V gene TRBV4-1; 14 nucleotides agree with TRBD2. The CDR3 has 16 amino acids. Germline V gives CDR1 MGHRA, CDR2 YSYEKL. V lost 1 base and J lost 9; bases outside the gene matches: 8. The CDR3 sequence: CASSQGDGTSGGRQYF. The DNA for the CDR3 is TGCGCCAGCAGCCAAGGTGATGGGACTAGCGGGGGAAGGCAGTACTTC.

The chain combines TRBV30 with TRBJ1-4; the D is unclear. The germline V gene has CDR1 GTSNPN and CDR2 SVGIG (reference sequence). V gave up 0 bases and J gave up 8 bases, with 16 bases separating them. The CDR3 covers 15 residues. In DNA, the CDR3 is TGTGCCTGGAGTGTTTCGGTCGGACGTTGGGAAAAACTGTTTTTT. As protein: CAWSVSVGRWEKLFF.

On this clonotype: This is likely a read error, given that the CDR3 carries no conserved phenylalanine or tryptophan at its end. The chain combines TRBV19 with TRBJ1-5; no definite D call. V shed 3 bases and J shed 7 bases, with 16 bases lying between them. Looked up from germline, CDR1 is LNHDA and CDR2 is SQIVND (reference sequence). The CDR3 is 15 amino acids. CDR3 amino acids: CASSIALGAWQPQHS. CDR3 DNA: TGTGCCAGTAGTATCGCTTTGGGAGCATGGCAGCCCCAGCATTCT.